Following are 11 T cell receptor beta chains from one sample sequenced in a study of CD8 T cells in Susac syndrome. The RNA, about 0.5 to 1 ug, was put through reverse transcription using random hexamers. TCRdb re-called the immunoSEQ multiplex PCR reads through MiXCR, storing one row per CDR3 protein. The sample holds some 300,000 distinct CDR3 sequences, 70% to 90% seen once. The sample was CD8+ T cells from PBMCs. The receptors were sampled from a human donor with multiple sclerosis.

The chain joins TRBV20-1 to TRBJ2-7; 7 bases are a match to TRBD2. V shed 0 bases and J 2 bases; nucleotides not matched to a gene: 10. This CDR3 has 16 residues. Germline CDR1 reads DFQATT; CDR2 reads SNEGSKA (reference sequence). The CDR3 bases are TGCAGTGCTAGAGATCCTCTAGCGGTATTAGCCTACGAGCAGTACTTC. Protein product: CSARDPLAVLAYEQYF.

Details on this clonotype: A single base separates this from a much larger clone, so it may be a read error. No conserved phenylalanine or tryptophan is present at the end of the CDR3, so a read error is the likely explanation. In nucleotides, the CDR3 is TGTGCCAGCAGTTTGAATGGGAACTATGGCTACACCCTC. Residues: CASSLNGNYGYTL. V usage is TRBV27 and J usage is TRBJ1-2; D gene unclear. The CDR3 runs to 13 residues. V lost 3 bases, J lost 2 bases, and 7 bases lay in between. Germline V gene lookup returns CDR1 MNHEY and CDR2 SMNVEV (reference sequence).

The chain carries TRBV7-2 and TRBJ2-3; D is uncertain. V was pared by 0 bases and J by 5 bases, with 12 bases between. CDR1 is SGHTA and CDR2 is FQGNSA in the germline V gene. The length of the CDR3 is 15 residues. The DNA for the CDR3 is TGTGCCAGCAGCTTAGCGCTAATGGGGATAGATACGCAGTATTTT. Encoded protein: CASSLALMGIDTQYF. The whole variable domain, remainder taken from reference TRBV7-2 and TRBJ2-3, is GAGVSQSPSNKVTEKGKDVELRCDPISGHTALYWYRQSLGQGLEFLIYFQGNSAPDKSGLPSDRFSAERTGGSVSTLTIQRTQQEDSAVYLCASSLALMGIDTQYFGPGTRLTVL.

The CDR3 here is CASSHARTGNYGYTF. As DNA, the CDR3 is TGTGCCAGCAGCCACGCCCGGACAGGGAACTATGGCTACACCTTC. This sequence joins TRBV5-8 and TRBJ1-2; 8 bases line up with TRBD1. CDR1 and CDR2 (germline): SGHTS, YDEGEE. The CDR3 is 15 amino acids. Trimming at V came to 4 bases and at J to 2 bases, leaving 7 bases not matched to a gene.

This clonotype was recorded once. V is TRBV28 and J is TRBJ1-1; tentative D call: TRBD1 (6 bases). Germline V gives CDR1 MDHEN, CDR2 SYDVKM. Trimming took 6 bases from V and 0 from J, leaving 11 bases between them. The CDR3 is 14 residues long. The CDR3 loop is CASSGRGMNTEAFF. Here the CDR3 DNA reads TGTGCCAGCAGCGGAAGGGGGATGAACACTGAAGCTTTCTTT.

This clonotype was recorded only once. The chain links TRBV7-9 to TRBJ2-7, with a weak D call TRBD2 (6 bases). Per germline, CDR1 SEHNR and CDR2 FQNEAQ (reference sequence). The CDR3 covers 13 residues. With 8 bases removed from V and 3 bases from J, the gap between germline ends came to 14 bases. Written as DNA, the CDR3 is TGTGCCAGCCGCGCGTTGACTAGCTACGAGCAGTACTTC. Its protein is CASRALTSYEQYF.

The chain combines TRBV28 with TRBJ1-5; D not resolved. V dropped 2 bases and J dropped 3 bases, with 14 bases sitting between them. Germline values: CDR1 MDHEN, CDR2 SYDVKM. The CDR3 is 16 amino acids. CDR3 residues: CASSLEAHPYNQPQHF. CDR3 DNA sequence: TGTGCCAGCAGTTTAGAGGCACACCCGTACAATCAGCCCCAGCATTTT.

V gene TRBV5-6 combines with J gene TRBJ2-5; TRBD2 matches 9 bases. V dropped 1 base and J dropped 1; count of bases not matched to a gene: 8. This CDR3 is built from 17 residues. Germline V gene sequence: CDR1 SGHDT, CDR2 YYEEEE. DNA for the CDR3: TGTGCCAGCAGCTTGATGCCTAGCGGGATCATCCAAGAGACCCAGTACTTC. Translating it yields CASSLMPSGIIQETQYF.

This chain connects TRBV7-3 to TRBJ1-1, with 7 bases matching TRBD1. V trimming: 4 bases; J trimming: 0 bases; junction bases outside the gene matches: 11. Germline CDR1 reads SGHTA; CDR2 reads FQGTGA. The CDR3 totals 17 residues. The CDR3: CASSSEPYRGMNTEAFF. For the CDR3, the DNA is TGTGCCAGCAGCTCCGAACCTTACAGGGGAATGAACACTGAAGCTTTCTTT.

This rearrangement joins TRBV7-9 to TRBJ1-2; the D gene is possibly TRBD1 (5 bases). Germline loops: CDR1 SEHNR, CDR2 FQNEAQ (reference sequence). CDR3 length: 14 amino acids. Trimming shortened V by 0 bases and J by 7 bases, and 12 bases separated the two germline ends. The CDR3 coding sequence is TGTGCCAGCAGCTTAGCGCCAGCAGGGACTGGCTACACCTTC. Protein product: CASSLAPAGTGYTF. Variable domain in full (rest from reference TRBV7-9 and TRBJ1-2): DTGVSQNPRHKITKRGQNVTFRCDPISEHNRLYWYRQTLGQGPEFLTYFQNEAQLEKSRLLSDRFSAERPKGSFSTLEIQRTEQGDSAMYLCASSLAPAGTGYTFGSGTRLTVV.

This rearrangement joins TRBV7-9 to TRBJ2-2; D remains unclear. The V end lost 2 bases, the J end lost 8 bases, and 15 bases lay between the germline ends. Germline CDR1 reads SEHNR; CDR2 reads FQNEAQ (reference sequence). This CDR3 is built from 15 residues. In nucleotides, the CDR3 is TGTGCCAGCAGCTTAAAAGGCACTTTGGTGGGGGAGCTGTTTTTT. Translation: CASSLKGTLVGELFF.